These T cell receptor beta chains were read from a single sample in a study of cytomegalovirus exposure and HLA in healthy donors. The data were produced by immunoSEQ multiplex PCR, yet TCRdb's version contains in-frame clones alone and is incomplete. The sample consists of about 130,000 clones, around 73% of them appearing once. The sequencing sample was made of PBMCs. Receptors were obtained from a human donor in good health. Each CDR3 is given with its conserved first and last residue. Fields, in order: CDR3 length, clone size, J gene, D gene, V gene, CDR3 DNA, CDR3 protein. D genes are given only for firm matches. Only part of the rows carry a size: once, few, many, or a class if the clone is expanded.

cdr3_length: 15
clone_size: .
j_call: TRBJ2-3
d_call: .
v_call: TRBV7-3
cdr3_nt: TGTGCCAGCAGCTTAATAGGGGGTAACACAGATACGCAGTATTTT
cdr3_aa: CASSLIGGNTDTQYF

cdr3_length: 15
clone_size: .
j_call: TRBJ2-3
d_call: TRBD2
v_call: TRBV27
cdr3_nt: TGTGCCAGCAGTCCCGGGGTAGCGGGAACAGATACGCAGTATTTT
cdr3_aa: CASSPGVAGTDTQYF

cdr3_length: 14
clone_size: .
j_call: TRBJ1-2
d_call: .
v_call: TRBV27
cdr3_nt: TGTGCCAGCAGTTTTTTAGGGGGTTTTGCTGGCTACACCTTC
cdr3_aa: CASSFLGGFAGYTF

cdr3_length: 16
clone_size: .
j_call: TRBJ1-3
d_call: TRBD1
v_call: TRBV19
cdr3_nt: TGTGCCAGTAGTAGACGACAGGGGATCCCTGGAAACACCATATATTTT
cdr3_aa: CASSRRQGIPGNTIYF

cdr3_length: 18
clone_size: .
j_call: TRBJ2-2
d_call: .
v_call: TRBV5-1
cdr3_nt: TGCGCCAGCAGCTTGTCACCTACAGGGTTAGCGAACACCGGGGAGCTGTTTTTT
cdr3_aa: CASSLSPTGLANTGELFF

cdr3_length: 11
clone_size: .
j_call: TRBJ2-7
d_call: .
v_call: TRBV19
cdr3_nt: TGTGCCAGTAGTACACACTACGAGCAGTACTTC
cdr3_aa: CASSTHYEQYF

cdr3_length: 18
clone_size: .
j_call: TRBJ2-5
d_call: TRBD1
v_call: TRBV9
cdr3_nt: TGTGCCAGCAGCGTGGGCCGACCGGGACAGGGGGCCGGAGAGACCCAGTACTTC
cdr3_aa: CASSVGRPGQGAGETQYF

cdr3_length: 16
clone_size: .
j_call: TRBJ1-1
d_call: .
v_call: TRBV9
cdr3_nt: TGTGCCAGCAGTTTAAGAGGGGGGGACATGAACACTGAAGCTTTCTTT
cdr3_aa: CASSLRGGDMNTEAFF

cdr3_length: 17
clone_size: .
j_call: TRBJ1-5
d_call: .
v_call: TRBV4-1
cdr3_nt: TGCGCCAGCAGCCAAGTCTGGCCAGCGGGGAACAATCAGCCCCAGCATTTT
cdr3_aa: CASSQVWPAGNNQPQHF

cdr3_length: 12
clone_size: .
j_call: TRBJ1-1
d_call: .
v_call: TRBV11-1
cdr3_nt: TGTGCCAGCAGCTTCGGGGACACTGAAGCTTTCTTT
cdr3_aa: CASSFGDTEAFF

cdr3_length: 15
clone_size: few
j_call: TRBJ2-1
d_call: TRBD2
v_call: TRBV7-9
cdr3_nt: TGTGCCAGCAGCCCTGAGGCTAGCGGCCGGCATGAGCAGTTCTTC
cdr3_aa: CASSPEASGRHEQFF

cdr3_length: 13
clone_size: .
j_call: TRBJ2-7
d_call: .
v_call: TRBV30
cdr3_nt: TGTGCCTGGACAGGACAGACCTCCTACGAGCAGTACTTC
cdr3_aa: CAWTGQTSYEQYF

cdr3_length: 14
clone_size: .
j_call: TRBJ1-6
d_call: .
v_call: TRBV6-6
cdr3_nt: TGTGCCAGCAGTTACGTTGGGGGGAATTCACCCCTCCACTTT
cdr3_aa: CASSYVGGNSPLHF

cdr3_length: 16
clone_size: .
j_call: TRBJ2-7
d_call: TRBD2
v_call: TRBV15
cdr3_nt: TGTGCCACCAGCAGGGGGTCGGGAGGGACGGAAGGCGAGCAGTACTTC
cdr3_aa: CATSRGSGGTEGEQYF

cdr3_length: 12
clone_size: .
j_call: TRBJ1-5
d_call: .
v_call: TRBV30
cdr3_nt: TGTGCCTGGAGCGGTAGCAATCAGCCCCAGCATTTT
cdr3_aa: CAWSGSNQPQHF

cdr3_length: 13
clone_size: .
j_call: TRBJ1-1
d_call: .
v_call: TRBV7-3
cdr3_nt: TGTGCCAGCAGCCCGCCCGGGGACACTGAAGCTTTCTTT
cdr3_aa: CASSPPGDTEAFF

cdr3_length: 15
clone_size: once
j_call: TRBJ2-5
d_call: .
v_call: TRBV7-9
cdr3_nt: TGTGCCAGCAGCTCTTCCAGCCACGTGGGCGAGACCCAGTACTTC
cdr3_aa: CASSSSSHVGETQYF

cdr3_length: 17
clone_size: .
j_call: TRBJ2-6
d_call: .
v_call: TRBV5-1
cdr3_nt: TGCGCCAGCAGCTTGGGCGGAGCGAGCTCTGGGGCCAACGTCCTGACTTTC
cdr3_aa: CASSLGGASSGANVLTF

cdr3_length: 12
clone_size: few
j_call: TRBJ2-7
d_call: .
v_call: TRBV7-8
cdr3_nt: TGTGCCAGCAGCGCCGGGACTGTAGCGGAGTACTTC
cdr3_aa: CASSAGTVAEYF

cdr3_length: 13
clone_size: .
j_call: TRBJ1-1
d_call: .
v_call: TRBV11-2
cdr3_nt: TGTGCCAGCAGCTCGGCTGCGGGCACTGAAGCTTTCTTT
cdr3_aa: CASSSAAGTEAFF

cdr3_length: 12
clone_size: .
j_call: TRBJ2-5
d_call: .
v_call: TRBV19
cdr3_nt: TGTGCCAGTACTAAGACGGGGGAGACCCAGTACTTC
cdr3_aa: CASTKTGETQYF

cdr3_length: 15
clone_size: .
j_call: TRBJ2-1
d_call: TRBD2
v_call: TRBV5-1
cdr3_nt: TGCGCCAGCAGCTTGCCTAGCGGCTCCTACAATGAGCAGTTCTTC
cdr3_aa: CASSLPSGSYNEQFF

cdr3_length: 13
clone_size: .
j_call: TRBJ2-2
d_call: .
v_call: TRBV6-4
cdr3_nt: TGTGCCAGCAGTGTGGCTCACGCCGGGGAGCTGTTTTTT
cdr3_aa: CASSVAHAGELFF

cdr3_length: 17
clone_size: .
j_call: TRBJ2-1
d_call: TRBD2
v_call: TRBV10-1
cdr3_nt: TGCGCCCGATGCCTAGCGGGGGCGAGAAGCTCCTACAATGAGCAGTTCTTC
cdr3_aa: CARCLAGARSSYNEQFF

cdr3_length: 10
clone_size: .
j_call: TRBJ1-5
d_call: .
v_call: TRBV28
cdr3_nt: TGTGCCAGCAGTTTAGGCGGCCATCCTTTT
cdr3_aa: CASSLGGHPF

cdr3_length: 16
clone_size: few
j_call: TRBJ1-3
d_call: .
v_call: TRBV9
cdr3_nt: TGTGCCAGCAGCGTAACTGCAAGCTTCTCTGGAAACACCATATATTTT
cdr3_aa: CASSVTASFSGNTIYF

cdr3_length: 14
clone_size: .
j_call: TRBJ1-2
d_call: .
v_call: TRBV5-5
cdr3_nt: TGTGCCAGCAGCCCGGGGACACCCAACTATGGCTACACCTTC
cdr3_aa: CASSPGTPNYGYTF

cdr3_length: 18
clone_size: few
j_call: TRBJ2-7
d_call: TRBD2
v_call: TRBV28
cdr3_nt: TGTGCCAGCAGTTCAATACTCCCGACTAGCCGCCCCTCCTACGAGCAGTACTTC
cdr3_aa: CASSSILPTSRPSYEQYF

cdr3_length: 15
clone_size: .
j_call: TRBJ2-3
d_call: TRBD2
v_call: TRBV7-3
cdr3_nt: TGTGCCAGCAGCTTCGGGCTAGCGGGGACAGATACGCAGTATTTT
cdr3_aa: CASSFGLAGTDTQYF

cdr3_length: 16
clone_size: few
j_call: TRBJ1-4
d_call: TRBD1
v_call: TRBV5-1
cdr3_nt: TGCGCCAGCAGCTTCGGGCAGGGGGCAAAAGGTGAAAAACTGTTTTTT
cdr3_aa: CASSFGQGAKGEKLFF

cdr3_length: 14
clone_size: few
j_call: TRBJ2-7
d_call: .
v_call: TRBV7-2
cdr3_nt: TGTGCCAGCAGCTTAAGCGCGGGTAATTCCGAGCAGTACTTC
cdr3_aa: CASSLSAGNSEQYF

cdr3_length: 16
clone_size: few
j_call: TRBJ2-7
d_call: .
v_call: TRBV14
cdr3_nt: TGTGCCAGCAGCCGCCTGACCGCGGGCGTCACCTACGAGCAGTACTTC
cdr3_aa: CASSRLTAGVTYEQYF

cdr3_length: 12
clone_size: once
j_call: TRBJ2-3
d_call: .
v_call: TRBV29-1
cdr3_nt: TGCAGCGTTGATGTTGGAGGGGATACGCAGTATTTT
cdr3_aa: CSVDVGGDTQYF

cdr3_length: 16
clone_size: few
j_call: TRBJ2-1
d_call: .
v_call: TRBV6-5
cdr3_nt: TGTGCCAGCAGTTTCTCGGAAGACAGCTCCTACAATGAGCAGTTCTTC
cdr3_aa: CASSFSEDSSYNEQFF

cdr3_length: 14
clone_size: .
j_call: TRBJ1-5
d_call: TRBD1
v_call: TRBV15
cdr3_nt: TGTGCCACCAGCCCGTACCAGGGGGCACAGCCCCAGCATTTT
cdr3_aa: CATSPYQGAQPQHF

cdr3_length: 16
clone_size: .
j_call: TRBJ2-1
d_call: .
v_call: TRBV5-4
cdr3_nt: TGTGCCAGCAGCTTACTAACGGCCGGCAGCTACAATGAGCAGTTCTTC
cdr3_aa: CASSLLTAGSYNEQFF

cdr3_length: 13
clone_size: .
j_call: TRBJ1-4
d_call: .
v_call: TRBV28
cdr3_nt: TGTGCCAGCATCAGCAGGCCGATGACCAAACTGTTTTTT
cdr3_aa: CASISRPMTKLFF

cdr3_length: 15
clone_size: .
j_call: TRBJ2-7
d_call: TRBD1
v_call: TRBV6-6
cdr3_nt: TGTGCCAGCAGTCCCCCGGGACAGGAGTTCCACGAGCAGTACTTC
cdr3_aa: CASSPPGQEFHEQYF

cdr3_length: 15
clone_size: .
j_call: TRBJ2-2
d_call: TRBD2
v_call: TRBV7-6
cdr3_nt: TGTGCCAGCAGCTCGGGGACTAGCGGCACCGGGGAGCTGTTTTTT
cdr3_aa: CASSSGTSGTGELFF

cdr3_length: 15
clone_size: .
j_call: TRBJ2-7
d_call: .
v_call: TRBV7-2
cdr3_nt: TGTGCCAGCAGCTTAAACCTGGGCAGCTCCTACGAGCAGTACTTC
cdr3_aa: CASSLNLGSSYEQYF

cdr3_length: 13
clone_size: .
j_call: TRBJ2-7
d_call: TRBD2
v_call: TRBV27
cdr3_nt: TGTGCCAGCAGTTTATGGGAGGGTTACGAGCAGTACTTC
cdr3_aa: CASSLWEGYEQYF

cdr3_length: 15
clone_size: few
j_call: TRBJ1-6
d_call: TRBD1
v_call: TRBV6-1
cdr3_nt: TGTGCCAGCAGTGGACCGGGACAGGGGAATTCACCCCTCCACTTT
cdr3_aa: CASSGPGQGNSPLHF

cdr3_length: 13
clone_size: .
j_call: TRBJ1-1
d_call: .
v_call: TRBV29-1
cdr3_nt: TGCAGCGCGCACCGACAGGCGACCACTGAAGCTTTCTTT
cdr3_aa: CSAHRQATTEAFF

cdr3_length: 13
clone_size: once
j_call: TRBJ2-2
d_call: .
v_call: TRBV9
cdr3_nt: TGTGCCAGCAGCGTAGCTCGGGGCGGGGAGCTGTTTTTT
cdr3_aa: CASSVARGGELFF

cdr3_length: 13
clone_size: .
j_call: TRBJ2-2
d_call: .
v_call: TRBV7-9
cdr3_nt: TGTGCCAGCAGCTTGGGGGGTGCCGGGGAGCTGTTTTTT
cdr3_aa: CASSLGGAGELFF

cdr3_length: 15
clone_size: .
j_call: TRBJ2-1
d_call: TRBD2
v_call: TRBV2
cdr3_nt: TGTGCCAGCAGTGAAGCGGGGGGGACGGTCAATGAGCAGTTCTTC
cdr3_aa: CASSEAGGTVNEQFF

cdr3_length: 15
clone_size: .
j_call: TRBJ2-1
d_call: TRBD2
v_call: TRBV5-1
cdr3_nt: TGCGCCAGCAGCTTGGGGCTAGCGGACTACAATGAGCAGTTCTTC
cdr3_aa: CASSLGLADYNEQFF

cdr3_length: 14
clone_size: .
j_call: TRBJ2-1
d_call: .
v_call: TRBV27
cdr3_nt: TGTGCCAGCAGTCCCCTCGGGACCTACAATGAGCAGTTCTTC
cdr3_aa: CASSPLGTYNEQFF

cdr3_length: 13
clone_size: .
j_call: TRBJ1-2
d_call: .
v_call: TRBV7-2
cdr3_nt: TGTGCCAGCAGCTCCACAGTGAACTATGGCTACACCTTC
cdr3_aa: CASSSTVNYGYTF

cdr3_length: 14
clone_size: .
j_call: TRBJ1-1
d_call: .
v_call: TRBV28
cdr3_nt: TGTGCCAGCAGTTTAGCGACAGTGAACACTGAAGCTTTCTTT
cdr3_aa: CASSLATVNTEAFF

cdr3_length: 15
clone_size: once
j_call: TRBJ2-2
d_call: TRBD2
v_call: TRBV7-9
cdr3_nt: TGTTCCAGCAGCTTAACGGGGGGGAACACCGGGGAGCTGTTTTTT
cdr3_aa: CSSSLTGGNTGELFF

cdr3_length: 16
clone_size: .
j_call: TRBJ1-5
d_call: .
v_call: TRBV27
cdr3_nt: TGTGCCAGCAGGCACATGGGGGGCGGGGGTGATCAGCCCCAGCATTTT
cdr3_aa: CASRHMGGGGDQPQHF

cdr3_length: 14
clone_size: .
j_call: TRBJ2-2
d_call: .
v_call: TRBV5-4
cdr3_nt: TGTGCCAGCAGCTTCATCATGAACACCGGGGAGCTGTTTTTT
cdr3_aa: CASSFIMNTGELFF

cdr3_length: 19
clone_size: .
j_call: TRBJ1-1
d_call: TRBD1
v_call: TRBV7-9
cdr3_nt: TGTTCCAGCAGCCCTACCTACAGGGGGCGCATCCACGCGGACACTGAAGCTTTCTTT
cdr3_aa: CSSSPTYRGRIHADTEAFF